The 8 T cell receptor beta chains below come from one sample, sequenced in a study of identical twins. One entry per CDR3 protein, called by TCRdb with MiXCR from the 5' RACE reads. The sample has roughly 250,000 distinct CDR3 sequences, approximately 6.8% seen once. These data are also associated with another study on yellow fever vaccine responses in identical twins.

Source material: CD8+ T cells sorted from blood. The receptors were gathered from a woman aged 18-29 years in good health.

This clonotype appeared a few times. The chain recombines TRBV5-1 with TRBJ2-7; 14 positions match TRBD2. This CDR3 region has 15 residues. Germline CDR1 is SGHRS and CDR2 is YFSETQ. V lost 4 bases and J lost 5; bases outside the gene matches: 5. The CDR3 DNA sequence: TGCGCCAGCAGCCGGGGACTAGCGGGAGTCAACGAGCAGTACTTC. Translation gives CASSRGLAGVNEQYF.

This clonotype was seen ten or more times. The chain couples TRBV4-1 to TRBJ2-3, with unresolved D. The V gene's germline CDR1 is MGHRA and CDR2 YSYEKL. V lost 0 bases and J 5 bases, leaving 9 bases between the germline ends. This CDR3 is 14 amino acids long. For the CDR3, the DNA is TGCGCCAGCAGCCAAGATCACATTGGAGATACGCAGTATTTT. This translates into CASSQDHIGDTQYF.

This clonotype was seen many times. The chain combines TRBV4-2 with TRBJ1-2, with TRBD1 as a possible D gene (6 bases). Looked up from germline, CDR1 is LGHNA and CDR2 is YNFKEQ. This CDR3 has 16 amino acids. Trimming took 0 bases from V and 4 from J, leaving 15 bases between them. The CDR3 nucleotides read TGTGCCAGCAGCCAAGATGAAGCAGGGGTCGGCTATGGCTACACCTTC. Translating gives CASSQDEAGVGYGYTF.

Concerning this clonotype itself: At one end the junction does not follow the germline gene, possibly because of a read error. The chain carries TRBV20-1 and TRBJ2-1, with 7 bases aligning to TRBD2. The CDR3 is made up of 16 amino acids. Per the germline V gene, CDR1 is DFQATT and CDR2 is SNEGSKA (reference sequence). For the CDR3, the DNA is TGCTGTGCTAGGAGTAGCACTAGCGCGTATCTGGATGAGCAGTTCTTC. Its protein product is CCARSSTSAYLDEQFF.

This clonotype has a handful of counts. J is TRBJ2-1 and V is TRBV11-3; 9 nucleotides align to TRBD2. Looked up from germline, CDR1 is SGHNT and CDR2 is YENEEA. Trimming took 5 bases from V and 8 from J; bases not matched to a gene: 4. The CDR3 has 13 amino acids. The CDR3 here is CASSHSGSYEQFF. In nucleotides, the CDR3 is TGTGCCAGCAGCCATAGCGGGAGCTATGAGCAGTTCTTC.

Only a few counts were recorded for this clonotype. This chain links TRBV20-1 with TRBJ2-1; D is unresolved. This CDR3 is built from 13 residues. V shed 6 bases and J shed 4 bases, with 13 bases lying between them. Germline CDR1 DFQATT, CDR2 SNEGSKA (reference sequence). The CDR3 protein is CSASWTEYNEQFF. CDR3 in DNA: TGCAGTGCCTCTTGGACGGAATACAATGAGCAGTTCTTC.

This clonotype appeared many times. The rearrangement uses TRBV7-7 and TRBJ2-7, with D perhaps matching TRBD1 (7 bases). Looked up from germline, CDR1 is SSHAT and CDR2 is FNYEAQ (reference sequence). V lost 5 bases and J lost 0, with 17 bases in between. The CDR3 is made up of 16 amino acids. Written as DNA, the CDR3 is TGTGCCAGCAGCCAGGGGGGTAGCGGACTCTCCTACGAGCAGTACTTC. Translation gives CASSQGGSGLSYEQYF.

This clonotype was detected many times. This chain connects TRBV15 to TRBJ2-7; the match to TRBD1 covers 7 bases. V was pared by 3 bases and J by 1 base, with 0 bases of the junction left unmatched. The CDR3 is 13 residues long. In germline, CDR1 is LNHNV, CDR2 YYDKDF (reference sequence). The CDR3 region is CATSRDRSYEQYF. The CDR3, as DNA: TGTGCCACCAGCAGGGACAGGTCCTACGAGCAGTACTTC. Full variable domain (outside the CDR3, taken from reference TRBV15 and TRBJ2-7): DAMVIQNPRYQVTQFGKPVTLSCSQTLNHNVMYWYQQKSSQAPKLLFHYYDKDFNNEADTPDNFQSRRPNTSFCFLDIRSPGLGDTAMYLCATSRDRSYEQYFGPGTRLTVT.